This TCR beta chain was documented in a study of blood T cell repertoires in COVID-19. Study information: Material from acute and convalescent COVID-19 was sourced from the United States, Italy and Spain. Sources were T cells, B-cell-depleted T cells, or PBMCs; the material itself was cDNA or gDNA.

As originally analysed: Reference gene primers were amplified, and this amplification served to estimate nucleated cell counts. The table came from immunoSEQ multiplex PCR; TCRdb's copy has only in-frame clones and leaves some out. The V and J calls and clone size are taken from that table; D and trimming were inferred from the DNA. Of roughly 200,000 clones detected, roughly 73% appear once; the ten largest clones hold about 3%. V lost 0 bases and J 2 bases, leaving 11 bases between the germline ends. The length of the CDR3 is 16 residues. CDR1 is LGHDT, CDR2 YNNKEL, per germline (reference sequence).

The sequence was obtained from a woman older than 75 with active or convalescent COVID-19. V usage is TRBV3-1 (or the pseudogene TRBV3-2) and J usage is TRBJ1-5, with D perhaps matching TRBD1 (6 bases). Specimen: peripheral blood. The CDR3, as DNA: TGTGCCAGCAGCCAAGAGCCCCCAGGGGGCAATCAGCCCCAGCATTTT. The encoded protein is CASSQEPPGGNQPQHF.